The 12 T cell receptor beta chains in this list originate from one sample, sequenced in a study of CD8 T cells in Susac syndrome. Reverse transcription used about 0.45 to 1 ug RNA and random hexamers. MiXCR was run by TCRdb on the immunoSEQ multiplex PCR reads, yielding one entry per CDR3 protein. The data contain 150,000 to 200,000 distinct CDR3 sequences, around 90% of them singletons. Sequencing used CD4+ T cells from PBMCs. The receptor source for this set is a human donor with Susac syndrome.

The chain links TRBV12-3 or TRBV12-4 to TRBJ1-5, with 10 bases aligning to TRBD1. The CDR3 is made up of 16 amino acids. V trimming: 6 bases; J trimming: 3 bases; junction bases outside the gene matches: 8. The CDR3 spells CASSPGTGAANQPQHF. CDR3 DNA sequence: TGTGCCAGCAGCCCAGGGACAGGGGCCGCCAATCAGCCCCAGCATTTT.

This clonotype has more than one count but fewer than ten. Its ends do not fully match the called genes, so a read error is possible. The CDR3 loop is CASSLQGANTEAFF. For the CDR3, the DNA is TGTGCCAGCTCACTACAGGGGGCCAACACTGAAGCTTTCTTT. The rearrangement uses TRBV5-1 and TRBJ1-1; 9 bases align to TRBD1. The CDR3 totals 14 residues. Germline assignment: CDR1 SGHRS and CDR2 YFSETQ.

The chain recombines TRBV30 with TRBJ2-3; D perhaps matches TRBD2 (5 bases). Germline V CDR1 and CDR2: GTSNPN, SVGIG (reference sequence). The CDR3 contains 15 residues. The V end lost 0 bases, the J end lost 6 bases, and 16 bases lay between the germline ends. The CDR3 spells CAWSVSGSGRDTQYF. The CDR3 DNA sequence: TGTGCCTGGAGTGTTTCGGGGTCTGGGCGGGATACGCAGTATTTT.

The chain employs TRBV20-1 and TRBJ2-3; 7 nucleotides agree with TRBD2. In germline, CDR1 is DFQATT, CDR2 SNEGSKA (reference sequence). With 2 bases clipped from V and 1 base from J, the junction kept 6 bases outside the gene matches. There are 15 residues in the CDR3. CDR3 sequence reads: CSARMGGSGTDTQYF. The DNA of the CDR3 is TGCAGTGCTAGAATGGGCGGGAGTGGCACAGATACGCAGTATTTT.

The chain couples TRBV30 to TRBJ1-5; TRBD1 matches at 8 bases. The CDR3 covers 13 residues. The V segment lost 5 bases and the J segment 4 bases; nucleotides outside the gene matches: 4. Germline CDR1 reads GTSNPN; CDR2 reads SVGIG (reference sequence). As DNA, the CDR3 is TGTGCCTGGGACAGGGGTGGGAATCAGCCCCAGCATTTT. It specifies CAWDRGGNQPQHF. Variable domain in full (rest from reference TRBV30 and TRBJ1-5): SQTIHQWPATLVQPVGSPLSLECTVEGTSNPNLYWYRQAAGRGLQLLFYSVGIGQISSEVPQNLSASRPQDRQFILSSKKLLLSDSGFYLCAWDRGGNQPQHFGDGTRLSIL.

The chain couples TRBV6-5 to TRBJ1-6, with a tentative D call TRBD1 (5 bases). The V gene's germline CDR1 is MNHEY and CDR2 SVGAGI. The V end was cut by 0 bases, the J end by 9 bases, with 9 bases between. This CDR3 comprises 14 residues. For the CDR3, the DNA is TGTGCCAGCAGTTACTCAGGGGAGAGTTCACCCCTCCACTTT. This sequence encodes CASSYSGESSPLHF.

The rearrangement uses TRBV28 and TRBJ2-7, with D possibly TRBD2 on 6 matching bases. The CDR3 covers 13 residues. In germline, CDR1 is MDHEN, CDR2 SYDVKM. The germline V and J ends were trimmed by 5 bases and 0 bases, with 8 bases remaining between them. The CDR3 nucleotides read TGTGCCAGCAGTGAGACTAGCTCCTACGAGCAGTACTTC. It translates to CASSETSSYEQYF.

The table lists this clonotype with a count of one. The chain is built from TRBV5-1 and TRBJ2-1; 7 nucleotides line up with TRBD2. Germline V gene lookup returns CDR1 SGHRS and CDR2 YFSETQ. J was trimmed by 7 bases and V by 4 bases; bases with no gene match: 8. The CDR3 is 14 residues long. The CDR3 spells CASSTGLGGNEQFF. The CDR3 DNA is TGCGCCAGCAGCACTGGACTAGGAGGGAATGAGCAGTTCTTC.

The CDR3 spells CATSNPPFLDTQYF. The CDR3 DNA reads as TGTGCCACCAGCAATCCCCCTTTTCTGGATACGCAGTATTTT. The chain joins TRBV15 to TRBJ2-3, with no clear D. Germline V gene lookup returns CDR1 LNHNV and CDR2 YYDKDF (reference sequence). The CDR3 has 14 amino acids. V shed 4 bases and J shed 6 bases, with 14 bases lying between them.

V is TRBV12-3 or TRBV12-4 and J is TRBJ2-7; D is unclear. Trimming stripped 6 bases from V and 6 bases from J, with 12 bases between. CDR3 length: 12 amino acids. DNA for the CDR3: TGTGCCAGCAGCCCAACGAGAACCGAGCAGTACTTC. Amino acids: CASSPTRTEQYF.

V gene TRBV27 combines with J gene TRBJ2-3; D is perhaps TRBD1 or TRBD2 (5 bases each). V lost 6 bases and J lost 3, with 10 bases in between. The CDR3 length is 13 residues. CDR1 MNHEY and CDR2 SMNVEV come from the germline V gene (reference sequence). The CDR3 loop reads CASRSWGTDTQYF. The CDR3 nucleotides are TGTGCCAGCAGAAGTTGGGGGACAGATACGCAGTATTTT.

This chain joins TRBV2 and TRBJ2-7, with TRBD2 identical over 10 bases. Germline loops: CDR1 SNHLY, CDR2 FYNNEI. The V gene end was trimmed by 5 bases and the J gene end by 3 bases; junction bases not matched to a gene: 7. The CDR3 sequence is 15 residues long. CDR3 region: CASSPRTSGGYEQYF. The CDR3 nucleotides are TGTGCCAGCAGTCCGAGGACTAGCGGAGGCTACGAGCAGTACTTC.